The clone carrying this T cell receptor beta chain appeared a few times. Its target is not known. The sample comes from a study of vaccination and CD4 T cells after COVID-19. Study overall: Post-vaccination samples were procured at a median of around 72 days following dose two (range 14 to 241). No peptide, an HIV-1 Nef pool, or a CEFX pool was what each control culture received. Findings of the study overall: The rise in median SARS-CoV-2-reactive clonotypes, from roughly 22 to 38, was not significant.

Germline V CDR1 and CDR2: KGHDR, SFDVKD. Between the trimmed V and J ends, which lost 4 bases and 1 base, there was a span of 3 bases. This CDR3 region has 13 residues. The treatment denotes: approximately 9-day PBMC culture with coronavirus spike peptide pools or control peptides (ViraFEST assay). The collection of CD4+ T cells from the unexposed donor took place before the COVID-19 pandemic (2011-2018). Peptide pools at approximately 10 ug/ml stimulated 2 million or so PBMCs per well with about 9.6 IU/ml IL-2. Sequenced with the Oncomine TCR Beta short-read assay was DNA taken from cultured CD4+ T cells. Genomic DNA was drawn out of CD4+ T cells grown in culture. Via MiXCR, TCRdb re-called the PCR reads, giving one row per CDR3 protein. The table includes about 6,800 distinct CDR3 sequences, roughly 31% detected once.

This clonotype originated in a human donor in good health. V and J are TRBV24-1 and TRBJ2-2, with D unclear. What was sequenced was CD4+ T cells from blood, cultured in vitro. The CDR3 loop is CATSERNTGELFF. CDR3 nucleotides: TGTGCCACCAGTGAGAGGAACACCGGGGAGCTGTTTTTT.